This entry features one T cell receptor beta chain sequence. Germline CDR1 SGDLS, CDR2 YYNGEE. The CDR3 is 14 residues long. V gave up 7 bases and J gave up 6 bases, with 16 bases separating them. Libraries were prepared by immunoSEQ multiplex PCR; TCRdb keeps only in-frame clonotypes and omits some of them. The table shows around 150,000 clones, with 80% to 95% occurring only once. This specimen belongs to a study of T cell responses to AZD1222 COVID-19 vaccine. Across the whole study: Second-dose recipients at about 4 or about 12 weeks were treated as one pooled group.

The clonotype was recovered from an adult in good health. This sequence joins TRBV9 and TRBJ2-2, with unresolved D. The input for sequencing was peripheral blood, taken on day 0 of AZD1222 vaccination. In DNA, the CDR3 is TGTGCCAGCGGAACGAGTTTAGCCTCCGGGGAGCTGTTTTTT. Its protein is CASGTSLASGELFF.